The clone carrying this T cell receptor (beta chain) was observed at least ten times. What it binds is not known. RNA transcripts served as the template for amplifying TCR beta CDR3 regions. Researchers ran a first-round RT-PCR on the TCR CDR3 using the HTBI primer set. TCRdb processed the multiplex PCR reads anew with MiXCR; each CDR3 protein has one entry. The sample includes 650,000 to 800,000 distinct CDR3 sequences, roughly 46% of them seen just once. This sample is drawn from a study of T cells in Graves' hyperthyroidism and ophthalmopathy. Regarding the study as a whole: Ophthalmopathy was identified by the model a median around 5.9 months ahead of onset. Most thyroid clonotypes expanded above 0.001 were also detected in blood.

Germline V gives CDR1 MGHRA, CDR2 YSYEKL. V was pared by 0 bases and J by 1 base, with 9 bases between. The CDR3 is made up of 15 amino acids. The source of this sequence is an adult man with Graves' disease, either hyperthyroidism or ophthalmopathy (not recorded which). The V gene is TRBV4-1, the J gene TRBJ1-1; D is ambiguous. The sequenced sample was peripheral blood or thyroid tissue (not recorded which). For the CDR3, the DNA is TGCGCCAGCAGCCAAGAGGCAACACCGAACACTGAAGCTTTCTTT. Residues: CASSQEATPNTEAFF.